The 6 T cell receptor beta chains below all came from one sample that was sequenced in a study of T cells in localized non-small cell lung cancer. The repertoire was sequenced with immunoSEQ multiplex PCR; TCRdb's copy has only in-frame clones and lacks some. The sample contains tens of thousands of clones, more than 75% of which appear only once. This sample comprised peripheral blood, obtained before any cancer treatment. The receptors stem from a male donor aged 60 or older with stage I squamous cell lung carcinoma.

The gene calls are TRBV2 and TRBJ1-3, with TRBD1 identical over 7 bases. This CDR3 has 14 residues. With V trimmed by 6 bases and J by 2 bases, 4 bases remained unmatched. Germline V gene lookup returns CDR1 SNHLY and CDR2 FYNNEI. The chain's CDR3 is CASSEQGTGNTIYF. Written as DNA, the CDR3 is TGTGCCAGCAGCGAACAGGGGACTGGAAACACCATATATTTT.

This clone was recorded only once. CDR3 nucleotides: TGTGCCAGCAGCGGGACAGGGGCTAACTATGGCTACACCTTC. The encoded protein is CASSGTGANYGYTF. The chain is built from TRBV6-5 and TRBJ1-2; 10 bases map to TRBD1. Germline CDR1 MNHEY, CDR2 SVGAGI. The CDR3 is 14 amino acids. V trimming: 6 bases; J trimming: 0 bases; junction bases outside the gene matches: 1.

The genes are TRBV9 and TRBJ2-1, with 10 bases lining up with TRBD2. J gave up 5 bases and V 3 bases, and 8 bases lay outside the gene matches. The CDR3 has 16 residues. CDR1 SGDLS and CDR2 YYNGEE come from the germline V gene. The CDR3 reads CASSATAGGPDNEQFF. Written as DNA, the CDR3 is TGTGCCAGCAGCGCCACAGCGGGGGGGCCGGACAATGAGCAGTTCTTC.

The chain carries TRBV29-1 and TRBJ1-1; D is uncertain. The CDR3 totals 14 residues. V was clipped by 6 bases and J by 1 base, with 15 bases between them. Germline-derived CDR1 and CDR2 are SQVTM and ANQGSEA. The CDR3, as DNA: TGCAGCGTCTCCTTTGCCCGGCCGAACACTGAAGCTTTCTTT. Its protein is CSVSFARPNTEAFF.

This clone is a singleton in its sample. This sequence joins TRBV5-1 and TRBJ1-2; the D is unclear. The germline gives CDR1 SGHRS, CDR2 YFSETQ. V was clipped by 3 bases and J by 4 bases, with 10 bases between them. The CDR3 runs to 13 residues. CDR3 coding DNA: TGCGCCAGCAGCTCCGAAGGCTTCTATGGCTACACCTTC. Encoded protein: CASSSEGFYGYTF.

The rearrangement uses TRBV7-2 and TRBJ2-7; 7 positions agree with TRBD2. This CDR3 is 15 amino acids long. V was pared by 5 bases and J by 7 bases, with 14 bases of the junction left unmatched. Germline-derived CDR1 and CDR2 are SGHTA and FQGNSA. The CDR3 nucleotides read TGTGCCAGCAGCATCTGGAGCGGCCTCGGGGGGGAGCAGTACTTC. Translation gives CASSIWSGLGGEQYF.